What follows describes a single TCR beta chain. This clonotype was observed at least ten times. Its antigen has not been determined. No base-level quality is on record; no much larger clone is a single base apart. The protocol used for the library was 5' RACE. Sequenced on a NextSeq 500. In the TCR library protocol, a unique molecular identifier was attached to each TCR cDNA molecule so that PCR and sequencing errors could be corrected. In the authors' own workflow: Decombinator tools were used for TCR identification, UMI-based error correction and CDR3 extraction. TCRs above a frequency of 2 per 1,000, corresponding to the top 1% of the tumor frequency distribution, were defined as expanded. Expanded tumor TCRs statistically deemed absent (corrected P<0.05) from at least one tumor region were classed as regional, and all other expanded tumor TCRs were classed as ubiquitous. Each repertoire was subsampled 100 times to 5,000 TCRs, after which Renyi diversity was computed with the R vegan package. CDR3 similarity networks were constructed using string-kernel similarity of amino acid triplets, with links drawn between CDR3s whose pairwise similarity was above 0.82. TCRdb passed the public sequencing reads through fastp at Q25 and MiXCR, retaining productive beta sequences. Here each entry gathers all rows of one CDR3 protein and keeps the most common genes and DNA. TCRdb, not the authors, supplied the V and J calls. The sample yields some 8,300 distinct CDR3 sequences; around 5% were counted once. About 15% of the sample is taken by the ten largest.

The data derive from a study of spatial heterogeneity in lung cancer (dated by TCRdb to about 2019). General notes on the study: Beta-chain transcripts were consistently detected in greater numbers than alpha-chain transcripts, which likely reflects a higher abundance of beta-chain transcripts. In tumor regions, TCR transcript counts showed a strong correlation with a T cell transcriptional module score derived from matched bulk RNA-seq. In the raw uncorrected reads, each unique combination of TCR and UMI appeared more than ten times on average. In non-small cell lung cancer, the study made a quantitative comparison of TCR alpha and beta repertoires among multiple tumor regions, matched nontumor lung and blood. TCR repertoire features were related to nonsynonymous mutation counts determined by whole-exome sequencing of tumor tissue. At surgery, both alpha and beta chains were TCR-sequenced in 200 to 250 tumor regions, approximately 64 matched nontumor lung samples and 56 PBMC samples.

The meaning of the sample's time point label: sample taken at primary tumor resection. Samples were obtained from about 69 patients with early-stage, untreated non-small cell lung cancer from the lung TRACERx cohort. Whole RNA extracted from tumor and nontumor lung tissue, or from cryopreserved PBMC samples, was used for TCR sequencing without cell sorting. A patient was chosen for TCR sequencing only when enough RNA was available from at least two tumor regions. A lung pathologist reviewed the tumor and adjacent nontumor lung specimens before the specimens were selected. What the research found in general, with its limitations: Counts of ubiquitous and regional expanded TCRs were found to correlate with counts of ubiquitous and regional nonsynonymous mutations, respectively. TCR-seq coverage of tumor T cells was estimated at only roughly 6.5% for alpha chains and 13% for beta chains. The number of expanded intratumoral alpha and beta TCRs correlated with the tumor nonsynonymous mutation count. Additional single-cell paired TCR alpha and beta sequencing was considered necessary to confirm, at a functional level, the hypothesis that regional TCRs recognize regional mutations.

Looking up the germline V gene yields CDR1 MGHRA and CDR2 YSYEKL. Its CDR3 holds 17 amino acids, cysteine through phenylalanine. Only CDR3 DNA is held: 51 bases, read in frame from base 1. V ends up 0 bases short and J 2 bases short, with an unmatched junction base count of 8. The chain is assembled from TRBV4-1 and TRBJ2-7; 9 bases in the middle match TRBD2. The source material was lung tumor tissue, sampled at surgery. This sequence was found in a female donor with early-stage non-small cell lung cancer. The nucleotides are TGCGCCAGCAGCCAAGAACCTCCGACTAGCGGACCCTACGAGCAGTACTTC. Its protein product is CASSQEPPTSGPYEQYF.